This TCR beta chain was captured in a study of cytotoxic CD8 clonotypes in ibrutinib-treated CLL. Study details: Timing of response sample collection was a median roughly twelve months after treatment start, with a range of 6 to 36.

There are 16 residues in the CDR3. V was trimmed by 4 bases and J by 2 bases, leaving 17 bases between them. The V gene's germline CDR1 is MNHNY and CDR2 SVGAGI (reference sequence). As concerns this clone: Its matching antigen is unknown.

Cryopreserved PBMCs supplied roughly 2 micrograms of genomic DNA for TCR beta libraries. The assay was immunoSEQ multiplex PCR, and TCRdb's table has in-frame clones only and misses some. The sample holds about 160,000 clones; about 80% are singletons and the top ten take about 2.1%. Findings and caveats of the study: Baseline levels were approached again at progression, after clonality had risen at ibrutinib response.

The chain is built from TRBV6-6 and TRBJ1-2; perhaps TRBD1 as D (5 bases). This clonotype was obtained from a human donor with chronic lymphocytic leukemia. The sequencing used PBMCs, collected after 12 months of ibrutinib treatment. The CDR3 spells CASSSIPGTANYGYTF. As DNA, the CDR3 is TGTGCCAGCAGTTCTATCCCCGGGACGGCGAACTATGGCTACACCTTC.